The TCR beta chain under discussion was sequenced for a study of Tregs in tolerant kidney transplant recipients. Germline CDR1 is SGHTA and CDR2 is FQGTGA. Trimming pared 5 bases from V and 1 base from J, leaving 13 bases between. This CDR3 contains 15 residues. The nonmyeloablative bone marrow transplants came from related graft donors, with transient mixed chimerism. The data were produced by immunoSEQ multiplex PCR, yet TCRdb's version contains in-frame clones alone and is incomplete. This sample's table reports 6,200 or so clones. With regard to this clone: The read is 3 residues too short to cover the CDR3 end, so that end is filled in from the germline J gene.

The receptor was isolated from a human patient who received a combined kidney and bone marrow transplant. Some T cells may be supplied by the graft donor. The chain has TRBV7-3 and TRBJ2-3, with D perhaps TRBD2 (7 bases). The sample here was CD4+ T cells from blood (PBMCs), taken 6 months after the transplant. The CDR3 is CASSPPGGRTDTQYF. Partial CDR3 DNA: TGTGCCAGCAGCCCCCCCGGGGGGCGCACAGATACG.